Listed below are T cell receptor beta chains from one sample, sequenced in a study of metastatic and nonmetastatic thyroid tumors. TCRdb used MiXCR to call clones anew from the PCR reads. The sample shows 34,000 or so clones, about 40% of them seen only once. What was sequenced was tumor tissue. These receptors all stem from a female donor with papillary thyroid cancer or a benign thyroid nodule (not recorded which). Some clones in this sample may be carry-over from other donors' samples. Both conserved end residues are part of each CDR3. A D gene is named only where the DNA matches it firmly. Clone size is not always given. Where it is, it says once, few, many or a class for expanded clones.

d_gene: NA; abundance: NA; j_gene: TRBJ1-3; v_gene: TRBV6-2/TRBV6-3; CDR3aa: CASSYSSSTSGNTIYF; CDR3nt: TGTGCCAGCAGTTACTCTTCCAGTACCTCTGGAAACACCATATATTTT
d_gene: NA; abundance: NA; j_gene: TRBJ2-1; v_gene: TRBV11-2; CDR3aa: CASSLLREKQFF; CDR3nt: TGTGCCAGCAGCTTACTACGGGAGAAGCAGTTCTTC
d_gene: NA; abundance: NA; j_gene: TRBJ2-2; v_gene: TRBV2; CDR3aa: CASLVGRNTGELFF; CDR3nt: TGTGCCAGCCTAGTGGGGCGGAACACCGGGGAGCTGTTTTTT
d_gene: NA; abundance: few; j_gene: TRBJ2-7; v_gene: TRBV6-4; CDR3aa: CASSEAGTPSYEQYF; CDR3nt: TGTGCCAGCAGTGAGGCGGGTACTCCCTCCTACGAGCAGTACTTC
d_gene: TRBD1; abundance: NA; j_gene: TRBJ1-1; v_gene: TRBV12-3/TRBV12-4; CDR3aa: CASSAQGGDTEAFF; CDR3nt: TGTGCCAGCAGTGCTCAGGGGGGGGACACTGAAGCTTTCTTT
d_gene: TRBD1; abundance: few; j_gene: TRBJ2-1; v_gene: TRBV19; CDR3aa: CASSIRGRKNEQFF; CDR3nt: TGTGCCAGTAGTATAAGGGGGCGGAAAAATGAGCAGTTCTTC
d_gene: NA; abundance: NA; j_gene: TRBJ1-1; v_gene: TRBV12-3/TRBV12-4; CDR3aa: CASSRDSDTEAFF; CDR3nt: TGTGCCAGCAGCCGAGACAGTGACACTGAAGCTTTCTTT
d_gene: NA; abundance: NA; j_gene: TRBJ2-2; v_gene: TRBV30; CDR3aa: CACSRQGTGELFF; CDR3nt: TGTGCCTGTAGCCGCCAGGGCACCGGGGAGCTGTTTTTT
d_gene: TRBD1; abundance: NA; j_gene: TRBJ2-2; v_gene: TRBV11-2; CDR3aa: CASSLTRGNRGELFF; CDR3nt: TGTGCCAGCAGCTTGACCAGGGGGAATAGGGGGGAGCTGTTTTTT
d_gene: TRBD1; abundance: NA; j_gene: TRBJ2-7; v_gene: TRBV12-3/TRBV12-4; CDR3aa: CASSDNRGAYEQYF; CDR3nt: TGTGCCAGCAGTGATAACAGGGGGGCCTACGAGCAGTACTTC
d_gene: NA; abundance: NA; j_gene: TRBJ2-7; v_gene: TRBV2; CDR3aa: CASSEISQAREQYF; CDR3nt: TGTGCCAGCAGTGAAATTAGTCAGGCGCGCGAGCAGTACTTC
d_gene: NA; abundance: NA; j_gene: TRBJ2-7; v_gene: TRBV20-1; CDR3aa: CSARAGAAYEQYF; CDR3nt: TGCAGTGCTAGGGCCGGGGCCGCCTACGAGCAGTACTTC
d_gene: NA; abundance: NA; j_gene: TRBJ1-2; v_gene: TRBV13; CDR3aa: CASSLAVRSPKDGYTF; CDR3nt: TGTGCCAGCAGCTTAGCCGTAAGAAGTCCAAAGGATGGCTACACCTTC
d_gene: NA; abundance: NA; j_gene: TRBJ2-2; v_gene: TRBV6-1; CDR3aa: CASIDLTGELFF; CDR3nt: TGTGCCAGCATAGATCTAACCGGGGAGCTGTTTTTT
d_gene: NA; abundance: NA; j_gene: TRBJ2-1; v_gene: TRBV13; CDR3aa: CASSFAPGPYNEQFF; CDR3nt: TGTGCCAGCAGCTTTGCCCCAGGGCCCTACAATGAGCAGTTCTTC
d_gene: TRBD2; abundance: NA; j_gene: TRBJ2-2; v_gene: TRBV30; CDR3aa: CAWKVGGRDTGELFF; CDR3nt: TGTGCCTGGAAGGTGGGCGGGAGGGACACCGGGGAGCTGTTTTTT
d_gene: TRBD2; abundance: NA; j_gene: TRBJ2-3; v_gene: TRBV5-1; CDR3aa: CASSLVGSGNTQYF; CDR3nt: TGCGCCAGCAGCTTGGTGGGTAGCGGGAATACGCAGTATTTT
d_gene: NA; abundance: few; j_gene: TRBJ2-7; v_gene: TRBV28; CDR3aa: CASSSPGKSDEQYF; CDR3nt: TGTGCCAGCAGCTCGCCAGGGAAAAGCGACGAGCAGTACTTC
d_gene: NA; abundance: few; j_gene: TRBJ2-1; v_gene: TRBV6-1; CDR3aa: CASTRVNEQFF; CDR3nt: TGTGCCAGCACTCGGGTAAATGAGCAGTTCTTC
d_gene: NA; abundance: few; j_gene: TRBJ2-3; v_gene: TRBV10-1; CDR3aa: CASSVRDGTDTQYF; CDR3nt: TGCGCCAGCAGTGTCCGGGATGGCACAGATACGCAGTATTTT